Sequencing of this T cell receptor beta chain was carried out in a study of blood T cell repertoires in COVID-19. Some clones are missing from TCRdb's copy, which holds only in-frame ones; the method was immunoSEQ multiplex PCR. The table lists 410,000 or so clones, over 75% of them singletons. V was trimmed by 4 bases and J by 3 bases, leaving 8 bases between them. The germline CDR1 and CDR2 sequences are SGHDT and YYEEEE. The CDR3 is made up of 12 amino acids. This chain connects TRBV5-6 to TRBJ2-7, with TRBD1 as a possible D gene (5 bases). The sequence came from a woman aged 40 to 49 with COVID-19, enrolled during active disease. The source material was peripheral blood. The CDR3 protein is CASSQDIYEQYF. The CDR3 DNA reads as TGTGCCAGCAGCCAGGACATCTACGAGCAGTACTTC.